The 17 T cell receptor beta chains below were found in one sample sequenced in a study of identifying expanded T cells in peripheral blood. Profiled with immunoSEQ multiplex PCR; TCRdb holds only in-frame clones, not every one. The sample lists under 150,000 clones; about 86% were seen once. The specimen sequenced was blood. These receptors were taken from a person aged 18 to 75 in good health.

The chain carries TRBV7-9 and TRBJ2-3; D call uncertain. CDR1 is SEHNR and CDR2 is FQNEAQ in the germline V gene (reference sequence). V lost 4 bases to trimming and J lost 10 bases, with 12 bases between them. The length of the CDR3 is 12 residues. The CDR3 DNA follows: TGTGCCAGCAGCTCCGGACCAGTGGCGCAGTATTTT. Translation: CASSSGPVAQYF. Based on the CDR3 plus reference TRBV7-9 and TRBJ2-3, the full variable domain is DTGVSQNPRHKITKRGQNVTFRCDPISEHNRLYWYRQTLGQGPEFLTYFQNEAQLEKSRLLSDRFSAERPKGSFSTLEIQRTEQGDSAMYLCASSSGPVAQYFGPGTRLTVL.

The chain carries TRBV2 and TRBJ2-2, with TRBD2 identical over 15 bases. The CDR3 covers 17 residues. The J segment lost 5 bases and the V segment lost 7 bases, leaving 8 bases of the junction unmatched. Germline V lookup: CDR1 SNHLY, CDR2 FYNNEI. CDR3 loop: CASTVGLAGGITGELFF. The CDR3 DNA reads as TGTGCCAGCACCGTGGGACTAGCGGGAGGTATTACCGGGGAGCTGTTTTTT.

On this clone: Other DNA sequences in the same sample also yield this CDR3. The chain links TRBV18 to TRBJ1-2; D call uncertain. Trimming stripped 6 bases from V and 5 bases from J, with 16 bases between. CDR3 length equals 14 residues. Germline CDR1 is KGHSH and CDR2 is LQKENI. CDR3 loop: CASSEETGNYGYTF. The CDR3 region has the DNA TGTGCCAGCTCTGAAGAAACGGGCAATTATGGCTACACCTTC.

V usage is TRBV6-1 and J usage is TRBJ2-1; 10 bases are a match to TRBD1. The V gene's germline CDR1 is MNHNS and CDR2 SASEGT. The CDR3 loop spans 15 amino acids. The V and J ends lost 8 bases and 6 bases, in that order; junction bases with no gene match: 10. CDR3 sequence reads: CASLWDRGVGNEQFF. CDR3 coding DNA: TGTGCCAGCCTCTGGGACAGGGGAGTGGGCAATGAGCAGTTCTTC.

The J gene is TRBJ2-3, the V gene TRBV13; 11 nucleotides line up with TRBD1. CDR3 length: 16 residues. CDR1 PRHDT and CDR2 FYEKMQ come from the germline V gene (reference sequence). After removal of 8 bases from V and 2 bases from J, the junction contained 9 bases not matched to a gene. In DNA, the CDR3 is TGTGCCAGCCATGGACAGGGGGCTTTTTCCACAGATACGCAGTATTTT. Its protein product is CASHGQGAFSTDTQYF.

This chain joins TRBV2 and TRBJ2-3; 12 nucleotides agree with TRBD2. The CDR3 spans 17 residues. Unmatched junction bases numbered 8, after V lost 6 bases and J lost 1 base. CDR1 and CDR2 from the germline V gene are SNHLY and FYNNEI. The CDR3 bases are TGTGCCAGCAGGGCGACTAGCGGGAGAGGTGGCACAGATACGCAGTATTTT. This translates into CASRATSGRGGTDTQYF.

The chain combines TRBV19 with TRBJ2-2; perhaps TRBD1 as D (5 bases). Germline V gene lookup returns CDR1 LNHDA and CDR2 SQIVND (reference sequence). The CDR3 length is 16 residues. V lost 3 bases and J 1 base, leaving 12 bases between the germline ends. The CDR3 spells CASSIVRTQNTGELFF. CDR3 nucleotide sequence: TGTGCCAGTAGTATCGTAAGGACACAGAACACCGGGGAGCTGTTTTTT.

The chain links TRBV5-1 to TRBJ2-3, with 10 bases matching TRBD2. The CDR3 sequence is 17 residues long. CDR1 is SGHRS, CDR2 YFSETQ, per germline. V dropped 1 base and J dropped 2; count of bases not matched to a gene: 7. The CDR3 DNA reads as TGCGCCAGCAGCTTGAGGTTAAGCGGGGGGGCCACAGATACGCAGTATTTT. Its protein is CASSLRLSGGATDTQYF. The complete variable domain, with remaining parts taken from reference TRBV5-1 and TRBJ2-3, reads KAGVTQTPRYLIKTRGQQVTLSCSPISGHRSVSWYQQTPGQGLQFLFEYFSETQRNKGNFPGRFSGRQFSNSRSEMNVSTLELGDSALYLCASSLRLSGGATDTQYFGPGTRLTVL.

This clone was seen a few times. The chain couples TRBV6-4 to TRBJ1-6, with D possibly being TRBD1 (5 bases). The CDR3 spans 15 residues. Germline CDR1 and CDR2: MRHNA and SNTAGT. V was trimmed by 4 bases and J by 6 bases, leaving 13 bases between them. The CDR3 DNA follows: TGTGCCAGCAGTGCCCAGGGACGGAGTAATTCACCCCTCCACTTT. It is translated as CASSAQGRSNSPLHF.

Here the CDR3 DNA reads TGTGCCAGTAGTATAGGCCGGGAGAGGGACAATCAGCCCCAGCATTTT. This sequence encodes CASSIGRERDNQPQHF. The chain has TRBV19 and TRBJ1-5, with D unresolved. The germline gives CDR1 LNHDA, CDR2 SQIVND (reference sequence). Trimming left V 1 base short and J 3 bases short, with 13 bases between. The CDR3 has 16 amino acids. The full variable domain, with the rest looked up from reference TRBV19 and TRBJ1-5, is DGGITQSPKYLFRKEGQNVTLSCEQNLNHDAMYWYRQDPGQGLRLIYYSQIVNDFQKGDIAEGYSVSREKKESFPLTVTSAQKNPTAFYLCASSIGRERDNQPQHFGDGTRLSIL.

The V call is TRBV6-1, the J call TRBJ2-7, with unresolved D. The length of the CDR3 is 10 residues. Per the germline V gene, CDR1 is MNHNS and CDR2 is SASEGT. Between the trimmed V and J ends, which lost 7 bases and 4 bases, there was a span of 5 bases. The CDR3 bases are TGTGCCAGCATGGAGTACGAGCAGTACTTC. This codes for CASMEYEQYF.

J is TRBJ1-1 and V is TRBV5-1, with D perhaps matching TRBD1 (6 bases). In germline, CDR1 is SGHRS, CDR2 YFSETQ. V was trimmed by 4 bases and J by 0 bases, leaving 16 bases between them. CDR3 length: 16 amino acids. The CDR3 coding sequence is TGCGCCAGCAGCCGTGGGGGGCTGGGGATGAACACTGAAGCTTTCTTT. Amino acid sequence: CASSRGGLGMNTEAFF.

This rearrangement joins TRBV11-2 to TRBJ1-1; tentative D call: TRBD1 (5 bases). The V and J ends lost 4 bases and 5 bases respectively, with 20 bases between them. The CDR3 is made up of 16 amino acids. Germline loops: CDR1 SGHAT, CDR2 FQNNGV. CDR3 sequence (DNA): TGTGCCAGCAGCTCTACCTTTGGCAGGGTGGGAACTGAAGCTTTCTTT. Translated: CASSSTFGRVGTEAFF.

The chain employs TRBV4-3 and TRBJ1-1, with D possibly TRBD1 on 5 matching bases. The CDR3 consists of 15 residues. The germline V gene has CDR1 LGHNA and CDR2 YSLEER. Deletions cut 0 bases from V and 1 base from J, with 9 bases between. The CDR3 loop is CASSQETAGNTEAFF. Here the CDR3 DNA reads TGCGCCAGCAGCCAAGAGACAGCGGGGAACACTGAAGCTTTCTTT.

Concerning this clone: One junction end does not reproduce the germline sequence, and a read error may be involved. The chain has TRBV5-4 and TRBJ1-1; 7 bases are shared with TRBD1. The CDR3 length is 12 residues. Germline V CDR1 and CDR2: SGHNT, YYREEE (reference sequence). The CDR3 sequence: CASTLSGGEAFF. CDR3 coding DNA: TGTGCCAGCACCTTGTCAGGGGGTGAAGCTTTCTTT.

The J gene is TRBJ1-2, the V gene TRBV11-2; D gene unclear. This CDR3 region has 14 residues. CDR1 is SGHAT and CDR2 is FQNNGV in the germline V gene. The V end was cut by 1 base, the J end by 5 bases, with 11 bases between. This CDR3 reads CASSLGELKYGYTF. The DNA of the CDR3 is TGTGCCAGCAGCTTAGGGGAGTTAAAATATGGCTACACCTTC.

V gene TRBV5-5 combines with J gene TRBJ2-3; D may be TRBD2 (6 bases). V gave up 5 bases and J gave up 0 bases, with 10 bases separating them. Germline V gene data show CDR1 as SGHKS and CDR2 as YYEKEE (reference sequence). The CDR3 spans 14 residues. The CDR3, as DNA: TGTGCCAGCAGATTTAGCGGTAGCACAGATACGCAGTATTTT. As protein: CASRFSGSTDTQYF.